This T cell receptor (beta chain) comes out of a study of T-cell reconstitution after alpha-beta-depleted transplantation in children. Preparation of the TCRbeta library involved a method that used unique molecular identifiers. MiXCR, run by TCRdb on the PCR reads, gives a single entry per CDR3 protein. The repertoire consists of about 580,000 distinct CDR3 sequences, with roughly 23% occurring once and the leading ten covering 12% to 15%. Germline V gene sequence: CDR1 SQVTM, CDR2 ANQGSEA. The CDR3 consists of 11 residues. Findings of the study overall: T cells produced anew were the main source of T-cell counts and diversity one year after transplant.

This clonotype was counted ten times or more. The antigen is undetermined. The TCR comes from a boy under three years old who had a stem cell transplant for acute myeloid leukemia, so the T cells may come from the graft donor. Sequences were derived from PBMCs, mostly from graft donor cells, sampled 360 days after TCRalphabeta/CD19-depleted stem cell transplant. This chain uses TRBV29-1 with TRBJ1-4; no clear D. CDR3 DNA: TGCAGTGGGGCAACTAATGAAAAACTGTTTTTT. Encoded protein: CSGATNEKLFF.